One sample yielded the 20 T cell receptor beta chains listed below, sequenced in a study of shared clonotypes between healthy human individuals. Method: immunoSEQ multiplex PCR; TCRdb's copy keeps in-frame clones and lacks some. The sample has 1 million to 1.2 million clones, around 77% seen once. The sequenced material came from memory CD4+ T cells from PBMCs. Subset meaning: CD45RA-negative fraction. These TCRs come from a man aged 18 to 35 in good health. Some clones in this sample may be carry-over from other donors' samples.

The genes are TRBV2 and TRBJ2-3; D uncertain. The CDR3 runs to 14 residues. Germline-derived CDR1 and CDR2 are SNHLY and FYNNEI. Trimming stripped 8 bases from V and 2 bases from J, with 14 bases between. CDR3 DNA sequence: TGTGCCAGCGTGCTAGGCGAATACACAGATACGCAGTATTTT. Its protein product is CASVLGEYTDTQYF.

This sequence joins TRBV6-1 and TRBJ2-7, with TRBD1 matching over 11 bases. Germline V CDR1 and CDR2: MNHNS, SASEGT. The CDR3 loop spans 15 amino acids. Unmatched junction bases numbered 5, after V lost 5 bases and J lost 2 bases. CDR3 loop: CASSLEGQGAYEQYF. The CDR3 region has the DNA TGTGCCAGCAGTTTGGAGGGACAGGGGGCCTACGAGCAGTACTTC.

This clone has just a few counts. Different DNA sequences within this sample yield the same CDR3. This chain connects TRBV30 to TRBJ1-1, with a tentative D call TRBD1 (5 bases). Trimming pared 0 bases from V and 5 bases from J, leaving 7 bases between. This CDR3 has 12 residues. From germline, CDR1 is GTSNPN and CDR2 SVGIG (reference sequence). CDR3 region: CAWSVSGTEAFF. The CDR3 nucleotides read TGTGCCTGGAGTGTTTCAGGGACTGAAGCTTTCTTT. The full variable domain, completed using reference TRBV30 and TRBJ1-1, is SQTIHQWPATLVQPVGSPLSLECTVEGTSNPNLYWYRQAAGRGLQLLFYSVGIGQISSEVPQNLSASRPQDRQFILSSKKLLLSDSGFYLCAWSVSGTEAFFGQGTRLTVV.

The chain is built from TRBV18 and TRBJ2-3, with TRBD2 identical over 14 bases. V lost 4 bases and J lost 1; bases outside the gene matches: 4. The CDR3 is made up of 17 amino acids. CDR1 is KGHSH, CDR2 LQKENI, per germline. CDR3 DNA sequence: TGTGCCAGCTCACTAGGGACTAGCGGGAGTGGCACAGATACGCAGTATTTT. This translates into CASSLGTSGSGTDTQYF.

The chain joins TRBV18 to TRBJ2-3; D unclear. The CDR3 is 15 residues long. Germline CDR1 is KGHSH and CDR2 is LQKENI. The V and J ends lost 2 bases and 3 bases respectively, with 12 bases between them. The CDR3 loop is CASSPSSFRTDTQYF. In DNA, the CDR3 is TGTGCCAGCTCACCAAGTAGTTTCCGGACAGATACGCAGTATTTT.

The chain couples TRBV9 to TRBJ2-7, with 11 positions matching TRBD2. Germline CDR1 and CDR2: SGDLS and YYNGEE. The CDR3 contains 19 residues. V lost 3 bases, J lost 7 bases, and 21 bases stayed unmatched. The CDR3 region is CASSAGGGLAGGIGSEQYF. For the CDR3, the DNA is TGTGCCAGCAGCGCTGGGGGTGGGCTAGCGGGAGGAATCGGCAGTGAGCAGTACTTC.

In this sample, this clone turned up a few times. J is TRBJ1-2 and V is TRBV28; no clear D. This CDR3 is built from 14 residues. Germline CDR1 reads MDHEN; CDR2 reads SYDVKM. The V end lost 2 bases, the J end lost 4 bases, and 11 bases lay between the germline ends. The CDR3 coding sequence is TGTGCCAGCAGTTTAGGGTCTGCTACCTATGGCTACACCTTC. Amino acids: CASSLGSATYGYTF.

The chain combines TRBV6-5 with TRBJ2-3; the D gene is possibly TRBD1 (6 bases). Germline V CDR1 and CDR2: MNHEY, SVGAGI. This CDR3 region has 15 residues. V lost 2 bases and J 0 bases, leaving 9 bases between the germline ends. The CDR3 DNA reads TGTGCCAGCAGTTACAACGGACAGAGCACAGATACGCAGTATTTT. It codes for CASSYNGQSTDTQYF.

This clone came up a few times. The V gene is TRBV29-1, the J gene TRBJ2-2, with unresolved D. Trimming took off 5 bases at V and 5 bases at J, with 27 bases between the two ends. Germline V gene sequence: CDR1 SQVTM, CDR2 ANQGSEA. The CDR3 loop spans 18 amino acids. In nucleotides, the CDR3 is TGCAGCGTTTCACCCCCCACGAGGAGCGCCCAAGCAACCGGGGAGCTGTTTTTT. Its protein is CSVSPPTRSAQATGELFF.

This sequence joins TRBV5-1 and TRBJ1-4, with a tentative D call TRBD1 (6 bases). Per germline, CDR1 SGHRS and CDR2 YFSETQ. Trimming removed 1 base from V and 5 bases from J, with 12 bases in between. The CDR3 contains 15 residues. CDR3 protein: CASSLFGGPNEKLFF. The CDR3 DNA reads TGCGCCAGCAGCTTGTTTGGGGGGCCGAATGAAAAACTGTTTTTT.

The chain employs TRBV27 and TRBJ1-5; 7 nucleotides agree with TRBD1. With 4 bases clipped from V and 7 bases from J, the junction kept 7 bases outside the gene matches. Germline CDR1 reads MNHEY; CDR2 reads SMNVEV (reference sequence). This CDR3 comprises 14 residues. The CDR3 sequence is CASSSKQGIQPQHF. Written as DNA, the CDR3 is TGTGCCAGCAGTTCGAAACAGGGGATCCAGCCCCAGCATTTT.

The chain is built from TRBV2 and TRBJ1-5; TRBD1 might be the D (5 bases). CDR1 is SNHLY and CDR2 is FYNNEI in the germline V gene. This CDR3 is built from 13 residues. The ends were cut back, 8 bases at V and 2 bases at J, with 10 bases in the middle. CDR3 sequence reads: CASCGTGNQPQHF. The CDR3 DNA sequence: TGTGCCAGCTGTGGGACGGGCAATCAGCCCCAGCATTTT. The full variable domain, completed using reference TRBV2 and TRBJ1-5, is EPEVTQTPSHQVTQMGQEVILRCVPISNHLYFYWYRQILGQKVEFLVSFYNNEISEKSEIFDDQFSVERPDGSNFTLKIRSTKLEDSAMYFCASCGTGNQPQHFGDGTRLSIL.

CDR3 coding DNA: TGTGCCACCGGGAAGTGGACAGAACCGGAAAAACTGTTTTTT. Translated, it gives CATGKWTEPEKLFF. The V gene is TRBV2, the J gene TRBJ1-4; possibly TRBD1 for D (6 bases). V dropped 10 bases and J dropped 8 bases, with 20 bases sitting between them. This CDR3 spans 14 amino acids. CDR1 is SNHLY and CDR2 is FYNNEI in the germline V gene.

The CDR3 DNA reads as TGCAGCGTAACCGAAGAGACCCAGTACTTC. Its protein product is CSVTEETQYF. V is TRBV29-1 and J is TRBJ2-5, with D unresolved. This CDR3 is built from 10 residues. Germline V gives CDR1 SQVTM, CDR2 ANQGSEA. V was shortened by 6 bases and J by 3 bases, with 5 bases between the two germline ends.

The V call is TRBV6-4, the J call TRBJ2-3, with 8 bases that match TRBD2. The CDR3 extends over 16 amino acids. V lost 6 bases to trimming and J lost 0 bases; unmatched junction nucleotides: 8. Per the germline V gene, CDR1 is MRHNA and CDR2 is SNTAGT. CDR3 residues: CASSALAGSSTDTQYF. The CDR3 DNA sequence: TGTGCCAGCAGCGCCTTAGCGGGGTCTAGCACAGATACGCAGTATTTT.

This chain joins TRBV28 and TRBJ1-1, with a possible D match to TRBD1 (6 bases). V was clipped by 1 base and J by 5 bases, with 20 bases between them. This CDR3 is 17 amino acids long. CDR1 is MDHEN and CDR2 is SYDVKM in the germline V gene. The CDR3, as DNA: TGTGCCAGCAGTTTATTTCCAGGGGCCGGGGGGCGGACTGAAGCTTTCTTT. Its translation is CASSLFPGAGGRTEAFF.

This chain uses TRBV5-1 with TRBJ2-5, with 8 bases aligning to TRBD2. This CDR3 contains 16 residues. After removal of 7 bases from V and 5 bases from J, the junction contained 16 bases not matched to a gene. Germline V gives CDR1 SGHRS, CDR2 YFSETQ. In DNA, the CDR3 is TGCGCCAGCGGCGGGAACCCAGCCCAGCGGGGGGAGACCCAGTACTTC. Translation: CASGGNPAQRGETQYF.

This chain links TRBV28 with TRBJ1-6; D gene unclear. Trimming left V 4 bases short and J 7 bases short, with 20 bases between. CDR1 and CDR2 (germline): MDHEN, SYDVKM. The CDR3 totals 17 residues. The CDR3 nucleotides are TGTGCCAGCAGTTCCCCAGGAGGAGGGCAGAAAAATTCACCCCTCCACTTT. Protein: CASSSPGGGQKNSPLHF.

The chain links TRBV6-6 to TRBJ2-2; D ambiguous. Trimming shortened V by 1 base and J by 2 bases, and 5 bases separated the two germline ends. Germline CDR1 reads MNHNY; CDR2 reads SVGAGI (reference sequence). The CDR3 is 14 residues long. The CDR3 protein is CASSYWENTGELFF. CDR3 bases: TGTGCCAGCAGTTACTGGGAAAACACCGGGGAGCTGTTTTTT.

With respect to this clone: At the DNA level, this CDR3 is encoded by other sequences in the same sample as well. The V and J genes are TRBV9 and TRBJ2-1; perhaps TRBD2 as D (5 bases). Germline V lookup: CDR1 SGDLS, CDR2 YYNGEE. The CDR3 contains 16 residues. Trimming left V 0 bases short and J 1 base short, with 11 bases between. The CDR3 spells CASSVDPGSSYNEQFF. Written as DNA, the CDR3 is TGTGCCAGCAGCGTAGATCCGGGGAGTTCCTACAATGAGCAGTTCTTC.